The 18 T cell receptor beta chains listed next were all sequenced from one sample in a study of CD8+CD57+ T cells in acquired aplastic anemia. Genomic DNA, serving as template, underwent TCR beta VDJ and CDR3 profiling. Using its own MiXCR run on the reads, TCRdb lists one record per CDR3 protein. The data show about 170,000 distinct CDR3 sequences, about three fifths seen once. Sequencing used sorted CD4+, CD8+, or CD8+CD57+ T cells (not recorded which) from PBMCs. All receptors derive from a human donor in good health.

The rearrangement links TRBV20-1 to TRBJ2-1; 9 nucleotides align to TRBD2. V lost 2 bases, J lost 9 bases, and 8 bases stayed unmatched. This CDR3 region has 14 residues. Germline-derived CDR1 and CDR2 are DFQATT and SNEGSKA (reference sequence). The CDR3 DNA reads TGCAGTGCTAGAAATCCTCTAGCGGGACCTGAGCAGTTCTTC. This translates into CSARNPLAGPEQFF.

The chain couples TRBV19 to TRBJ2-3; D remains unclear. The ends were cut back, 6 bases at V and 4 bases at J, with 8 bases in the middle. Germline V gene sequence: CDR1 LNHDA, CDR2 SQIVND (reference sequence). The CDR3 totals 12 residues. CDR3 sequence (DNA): TGTGCCAGTAGCACCACCGCAGATACGCAGTATTTT. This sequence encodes CASSTTADTQYF.

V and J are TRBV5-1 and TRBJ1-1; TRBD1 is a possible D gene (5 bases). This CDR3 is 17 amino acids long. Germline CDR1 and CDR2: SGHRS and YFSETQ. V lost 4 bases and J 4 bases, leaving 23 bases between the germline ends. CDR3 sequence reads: CASSPEGFRSLFTEAFF. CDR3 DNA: TGCGCCAGCAGCCCCGAGGGGTTTCGATCATTATTCACTGAAGCTTTCTTT.

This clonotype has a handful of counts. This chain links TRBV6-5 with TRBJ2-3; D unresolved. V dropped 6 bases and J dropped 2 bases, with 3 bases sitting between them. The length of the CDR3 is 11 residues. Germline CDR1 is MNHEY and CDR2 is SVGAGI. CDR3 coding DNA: TGTGCCAGCAGGAACACAGATACGCAGTATTTT. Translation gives CASRNTDTQYF.

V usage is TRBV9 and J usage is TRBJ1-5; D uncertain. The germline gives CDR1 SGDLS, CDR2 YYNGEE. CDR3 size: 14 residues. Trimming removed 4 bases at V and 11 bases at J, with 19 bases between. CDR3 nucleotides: TGTGCCAGCAGCCCCCGTTGGGAGCGGGAGACCCAGCATTTT. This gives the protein CASSPRWERETQHF. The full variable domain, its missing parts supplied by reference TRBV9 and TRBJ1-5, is DSGVTQTPKHLITATGQRVTLRCSPRSGDLSVYWYQQSLDQGLQFLIQYYNGEERAKGNILERFSAQQFPDLHSELNLSSLELGDSALYFCASSPRWERETQHFGDGTRLSIL.

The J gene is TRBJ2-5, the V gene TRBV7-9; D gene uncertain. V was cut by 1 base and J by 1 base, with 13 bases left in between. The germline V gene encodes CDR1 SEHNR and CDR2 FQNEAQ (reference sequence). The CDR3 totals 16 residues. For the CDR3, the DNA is TGTGCCAGCAGCTTAGAGGGTCCTACCACCCAAGAGACCCAGTACTTC. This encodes CASSLEGPTTQETQYF.

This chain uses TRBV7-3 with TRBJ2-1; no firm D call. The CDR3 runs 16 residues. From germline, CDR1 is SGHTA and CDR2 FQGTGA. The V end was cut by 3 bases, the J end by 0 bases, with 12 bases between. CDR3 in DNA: TGTGCCAGCAGCTTGCGACCTGGTAGCTCCTACAATGAGCAGTTCTTC. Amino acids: CASSLRPGSSYNEQFF.

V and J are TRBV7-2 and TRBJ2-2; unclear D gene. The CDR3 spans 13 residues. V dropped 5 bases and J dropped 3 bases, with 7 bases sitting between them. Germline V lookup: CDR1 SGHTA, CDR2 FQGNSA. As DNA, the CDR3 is TGTGCCAGCAGCGAGAACTACACCGGGGAGCTGTTTTTT. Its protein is CASSENYTGELFF.

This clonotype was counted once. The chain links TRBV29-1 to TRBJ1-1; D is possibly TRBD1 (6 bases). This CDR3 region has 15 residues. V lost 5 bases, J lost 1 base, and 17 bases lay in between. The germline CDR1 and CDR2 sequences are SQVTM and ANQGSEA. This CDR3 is CSVTFSVGANTEAFF. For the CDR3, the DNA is TGCAGCGTTACATTCTCGGTGGGGGCGAACACTGAAGCTTTCTTT.

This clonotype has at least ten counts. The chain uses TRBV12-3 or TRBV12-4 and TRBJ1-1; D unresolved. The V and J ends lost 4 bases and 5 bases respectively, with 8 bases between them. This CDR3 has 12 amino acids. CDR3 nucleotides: TGTGCCAGCAGTTGGGGTGGTACTGAAGCTTTCTTT. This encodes CASSWGGTEAFF.

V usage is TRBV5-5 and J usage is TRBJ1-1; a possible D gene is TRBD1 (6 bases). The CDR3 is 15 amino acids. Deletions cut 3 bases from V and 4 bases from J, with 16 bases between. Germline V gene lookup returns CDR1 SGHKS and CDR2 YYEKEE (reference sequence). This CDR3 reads CASSYPRGGGTEAFF. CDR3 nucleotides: TGTGCCAGCAGCTACCCCAGGGGAGGGGGCACTGAAGCTTTCTTT.

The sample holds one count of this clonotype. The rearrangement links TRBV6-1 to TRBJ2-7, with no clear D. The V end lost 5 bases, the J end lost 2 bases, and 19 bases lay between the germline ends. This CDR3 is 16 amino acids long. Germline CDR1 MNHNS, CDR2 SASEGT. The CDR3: CASSYSFVYRAYEQYF. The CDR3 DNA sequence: TGTGCCAGCAGTTACAGTTTCGTCTATAGGGCCTACGAGCAGTACTTC.

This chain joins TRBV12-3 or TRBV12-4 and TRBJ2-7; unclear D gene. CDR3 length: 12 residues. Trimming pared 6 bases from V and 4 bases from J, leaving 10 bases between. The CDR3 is CASRATVYEQYF. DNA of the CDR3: TGTGCCAGCAGGGCTACAGTGTACGAGCAGTACTTC.

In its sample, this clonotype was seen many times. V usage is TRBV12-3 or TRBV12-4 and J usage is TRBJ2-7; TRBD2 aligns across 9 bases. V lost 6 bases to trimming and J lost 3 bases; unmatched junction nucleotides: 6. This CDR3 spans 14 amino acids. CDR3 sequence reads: CASSPGLARYEQYF. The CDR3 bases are TGTGCCAGCAGCCCGGGACTAGCACGCTACGAGCAGTACTTC.

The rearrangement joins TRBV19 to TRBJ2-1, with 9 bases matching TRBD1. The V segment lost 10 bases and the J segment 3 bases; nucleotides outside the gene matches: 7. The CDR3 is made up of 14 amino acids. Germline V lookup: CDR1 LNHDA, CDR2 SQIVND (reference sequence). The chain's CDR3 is CATDLTGGYNEQFF. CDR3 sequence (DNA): TGTGCCACCGACTTGACAGGGGGCTACAATGAGCAGTTCTTC. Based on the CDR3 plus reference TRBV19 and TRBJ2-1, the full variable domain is DGGITQSPKYLFRKEGQNVTLSCEQNLNHDAMYWYRQDPGQGLRLIYYSQIVNDFQKGDIAEGYSVSREKKESFPLTVTSAQKNPTAFYLCATDLTGGYNEQFFGPGTRLTVL.

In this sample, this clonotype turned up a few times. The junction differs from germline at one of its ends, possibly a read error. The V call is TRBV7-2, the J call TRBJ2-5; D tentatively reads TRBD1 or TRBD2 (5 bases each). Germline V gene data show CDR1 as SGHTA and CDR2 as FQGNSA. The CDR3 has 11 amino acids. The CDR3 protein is CASSFPGPIAF. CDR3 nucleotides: TGTGCCAGCAGCTTTCCGGGACCCATTGCCTTC.

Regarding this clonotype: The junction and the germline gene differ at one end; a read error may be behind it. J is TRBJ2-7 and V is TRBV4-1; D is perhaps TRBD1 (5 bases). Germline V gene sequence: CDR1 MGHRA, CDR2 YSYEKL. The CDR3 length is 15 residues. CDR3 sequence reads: CAGSQENRRTYKQYF. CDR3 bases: TGCGCCGGCAGCCAAGAGAACAGGCGCACCTACAAGCAGTACTTC.

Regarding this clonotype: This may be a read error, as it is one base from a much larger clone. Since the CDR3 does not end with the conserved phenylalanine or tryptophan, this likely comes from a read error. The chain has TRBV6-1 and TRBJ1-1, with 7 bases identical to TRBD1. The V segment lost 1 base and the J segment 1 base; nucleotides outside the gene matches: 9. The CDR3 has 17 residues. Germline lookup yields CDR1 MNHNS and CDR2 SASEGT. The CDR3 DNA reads TGTGCCAGCAGTGAAGGGGCGACAGGGTGGGGGAACACTGAAGCTTTCCTT. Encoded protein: CASSEGATGWGNTEAFL.